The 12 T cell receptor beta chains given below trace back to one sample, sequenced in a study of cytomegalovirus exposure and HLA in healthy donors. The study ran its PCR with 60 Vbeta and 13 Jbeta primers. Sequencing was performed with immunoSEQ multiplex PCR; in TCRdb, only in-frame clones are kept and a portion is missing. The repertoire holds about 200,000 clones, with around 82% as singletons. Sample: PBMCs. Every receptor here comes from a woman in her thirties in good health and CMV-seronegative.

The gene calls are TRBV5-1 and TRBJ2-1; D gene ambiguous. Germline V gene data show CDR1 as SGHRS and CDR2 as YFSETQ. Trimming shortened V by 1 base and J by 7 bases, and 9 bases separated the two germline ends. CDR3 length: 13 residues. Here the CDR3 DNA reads TGCGCCAGCAGCTTGCTGGTAGTGAATGAGCAGTTCTTC. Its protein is CASSLLVVNEQFF.

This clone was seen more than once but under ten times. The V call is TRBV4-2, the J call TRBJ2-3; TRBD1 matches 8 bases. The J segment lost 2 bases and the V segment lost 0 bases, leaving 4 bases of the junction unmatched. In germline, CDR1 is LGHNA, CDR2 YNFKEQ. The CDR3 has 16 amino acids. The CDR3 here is CASSQDAGQVTDTQYF. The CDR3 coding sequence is TGTGCCAGCAGCCAAGATGCGGGACAGGTCACAGATACGCAGTATTTT.

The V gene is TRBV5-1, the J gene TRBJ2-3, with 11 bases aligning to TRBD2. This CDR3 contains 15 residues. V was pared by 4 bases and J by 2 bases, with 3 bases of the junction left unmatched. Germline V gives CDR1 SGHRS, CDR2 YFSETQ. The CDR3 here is CASSTGLADTDTQYF. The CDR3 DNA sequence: TGCGCCAGCAGCACGGGACTAGCGGACACAGATACGCAGTATTTT. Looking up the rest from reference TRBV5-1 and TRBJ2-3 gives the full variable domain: KAGVTQTPRYLIKTRGQQVTLSCSPISGHRSVSWYQQTPGQGLQFLFEYFSETQRNKGNFPGRFSGRQFSNSRSEMNVSTLELGDSALYLCASSTGLADTDTQYFGPGTRLTVL.

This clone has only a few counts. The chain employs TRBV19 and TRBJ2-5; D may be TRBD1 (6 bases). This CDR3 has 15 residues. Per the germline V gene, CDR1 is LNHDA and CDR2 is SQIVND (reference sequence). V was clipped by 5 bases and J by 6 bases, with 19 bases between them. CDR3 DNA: TGTGCCAGTAGTGTTGTAGCTACAGGGTTGAAGACCCAGTACTTC. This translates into CASSVVATGLKTQYF.

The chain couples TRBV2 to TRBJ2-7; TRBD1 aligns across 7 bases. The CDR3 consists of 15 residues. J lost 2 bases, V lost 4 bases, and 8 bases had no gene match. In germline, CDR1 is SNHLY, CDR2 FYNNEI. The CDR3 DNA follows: TGTGCCAGCAGTGGAGTAGGGGGCATCACCTACGAGCAGTACTTC. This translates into CASSGVGGITYEQYF.

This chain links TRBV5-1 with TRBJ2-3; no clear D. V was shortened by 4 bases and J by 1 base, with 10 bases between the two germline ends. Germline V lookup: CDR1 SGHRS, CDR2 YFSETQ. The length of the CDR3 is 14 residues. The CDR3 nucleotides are TGCGCCAGCAGCCCCCTTTATGGCACAGATACGCAGTATTTT. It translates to CASSPLYGTDTQYF.

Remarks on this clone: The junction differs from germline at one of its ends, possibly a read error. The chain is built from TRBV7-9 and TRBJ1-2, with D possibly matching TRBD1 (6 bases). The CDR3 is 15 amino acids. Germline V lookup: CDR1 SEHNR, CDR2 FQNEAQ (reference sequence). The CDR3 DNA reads TGTTCCAGCAGCTGGACAGATATTCCCAACTATGGCTACACCTTC. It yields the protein CSSSWTDIPNYGYTF.

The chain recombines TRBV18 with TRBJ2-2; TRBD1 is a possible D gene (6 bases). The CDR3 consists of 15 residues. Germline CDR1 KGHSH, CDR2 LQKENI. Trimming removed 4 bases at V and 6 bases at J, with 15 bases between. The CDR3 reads CASSLLTGLAGELFF. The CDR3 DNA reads TGTGCCAGCTCACTTTTGACAGGCTTGGCCGGGGAGCTGTTTTTT.

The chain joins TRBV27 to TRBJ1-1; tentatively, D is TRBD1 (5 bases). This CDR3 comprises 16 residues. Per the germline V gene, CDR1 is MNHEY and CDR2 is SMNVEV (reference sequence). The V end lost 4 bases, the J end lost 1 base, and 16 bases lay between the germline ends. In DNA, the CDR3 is TGTGCCAGCAGTTCTAGGGGCAATTTTGGGAACACTGAAGCTTTCTTT. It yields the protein CASSSRGNFGNTEAFF.

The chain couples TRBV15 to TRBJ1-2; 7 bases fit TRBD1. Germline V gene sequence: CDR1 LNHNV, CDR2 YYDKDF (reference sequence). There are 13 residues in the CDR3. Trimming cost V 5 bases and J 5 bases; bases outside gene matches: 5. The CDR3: CATSGTQGYGYTF. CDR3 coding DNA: TGTGCCACCAGCGGGACACAGGGGTATGGCTACACCTTC.

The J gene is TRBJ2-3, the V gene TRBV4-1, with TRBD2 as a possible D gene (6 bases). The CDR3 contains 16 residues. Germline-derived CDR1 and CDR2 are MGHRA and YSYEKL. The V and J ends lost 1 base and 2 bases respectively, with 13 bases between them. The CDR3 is CASSQGIGGYTDTQYF. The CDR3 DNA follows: TGCGCCAGCAGCCAAGGGATCGGGGGATACACAGATACGCAGTATTTT.

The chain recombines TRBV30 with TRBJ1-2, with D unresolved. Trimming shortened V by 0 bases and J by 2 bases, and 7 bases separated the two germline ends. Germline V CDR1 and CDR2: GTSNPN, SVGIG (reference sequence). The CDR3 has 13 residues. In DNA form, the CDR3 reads TGTGCCTGGAGTGTAGCACTAAACTATGGCTACACCTTC. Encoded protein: CAWSVALNYGYTF.